This T cell receptor beta chain was recorded in a study of OX40 agonist ivuxolimab in advanced cancers. For the wider study: Ivuxolimab, which targeted the costimulatory receptor OX40 (CD134), was an agonistic, fully human IgG2 monoclonal antibody. Three dose-escalation patients achieved partial responses, one with hepatocellular carcinoma and two with cutaneous melanoma. The dose-escalation cohort was 80% to 90% male with a mean age of around 62 years, ranging from roughly 20 to 80. Intravenous ivuxolimab was administered to patients every 2 weeks at six dose levels: 0.01, 0.1, 0.3, 1.5, 3 and 10 mg/kg. Of the approximately 50 dose-escalation patients, hepatocellular carcinoma was present in around 20, melanoma in roughly 15, renal cell carcinoma in 9 and head and neck cancer in 9. The purpose of peripheral TCRbeta sequencing was to test whether ivuxolimab changed TCR sequence diversity and led to clonal T-cell expansion. The paper describes the monotherapy dose-escalation part (N of about 57 patients) of the phase I trial of ivuxolimab. Prior anti-PD-1, anti-PD-L1 or anti-CTLA-4 therapy was permitted, and checkpoint inhibitors had been received by more than 35% of dose-escalation patients.

Genomic DNA was isolated from the sorted cells so that the TCRbeta CDR3 region could be sequenced. The immunoSEQ Assay was used to sequence the TCRbeta CDR3 regions. Held by TCRdb, this immuneACCESS table contains in-frame sequences only and omits some clones. Under half of the omission traces to an unresolved V gene where checked; the cause of the rest is unknown. The sample table holds about 150,000 clones, of which 90% to 95% were seen once. The leading ten clones occupy around 0.28% of the sample. The full study reports these points: Antigen specificity was not determined for the clonally expanded peripheral T cells. At doses of 0.1 to 3.0 mg/kg, clonal expansion of both CD4+ and CD8+ blood T cells was observed from baseline to week 6. After ivuxolimab, more expanded clones were found on average in CD8+ T cells than in CD4+ T cells. In the 0.1-3.0 mg/kg groups, partial responders had among the lowest normalized peripheral clonal expansion, particularly in CD8+ T cells. Low levels of normalized T-cell clonal expansion were also seen in some patients who did not respond.

Regarding this clone: The clone's antigen remains unknown. Base-call qualities are not available, and no considerably larger clone is one nucleotide away.

Patients with autoimmune disease history or receiving systemic immunosuppression were excluded from the trial. Peripheral blood for TCR sequencing was collected from all dose cohorts at baseline, on cycle 4 day 1, and on cycle 7 day 1. The samples were taken from a phase I, first-in-human, multicenter, open-label dose-escalation trial of ivuxolimab. Adults with locally advanced or metastatic melanoma, renal cell carcinoma, hepatocellular carcinoma or head and neck squamous cell carcinoma were enrolled in the trial. Before TCR sequencing, CD4+ T cells and CD8+ T cells were sorted from peripheral blood as separate populations. The V and J ends are trimmed by 4 bases and 2 bases, leaving 16 bases between them. The CDR3 runs 16 amino acids, cysteine and phenylalanine included. Only the CDR3 DNA is retained, 48 bases long and in frame from the first base. Per the germline V gene, SGHDN is the CDR1 and FVKESK is the CDR2.

The clonotype was recovered from an adult with an advanced solid tumor such as melanoma, head and neck, liver or kidney cancer. This specimen was CD4+ or CD8+ T cells sorted from blood, taken in a trial of the OX40 agonist ivuxolimab. The chain was built from TRBV14 and TRBJ2-3, with the D call perhaps TRBD1 or TRBD2, each one matching 5 bases. The DNA is TGTGCCAGCAGCCCCCTACGGGACCGAAACACAGATACGCAGTATTTT. This sequence encodes CASSPLRDRNTDTQYF.